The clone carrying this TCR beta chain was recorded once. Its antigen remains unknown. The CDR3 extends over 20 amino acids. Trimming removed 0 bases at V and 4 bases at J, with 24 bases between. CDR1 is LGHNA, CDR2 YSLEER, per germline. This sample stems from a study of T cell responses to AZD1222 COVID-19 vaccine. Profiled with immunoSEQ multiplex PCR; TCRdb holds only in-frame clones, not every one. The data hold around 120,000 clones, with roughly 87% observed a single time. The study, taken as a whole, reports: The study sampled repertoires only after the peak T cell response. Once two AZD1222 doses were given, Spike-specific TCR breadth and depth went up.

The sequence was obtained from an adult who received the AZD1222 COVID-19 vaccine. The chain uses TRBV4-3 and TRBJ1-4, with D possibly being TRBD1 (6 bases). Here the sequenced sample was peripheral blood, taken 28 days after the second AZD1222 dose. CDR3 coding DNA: TGCGCCAGCAGCCAAGACCGAGGCACAGGGCGGGGTAGGAGTAATGAAAAACTGTTTTTT. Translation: CASSQDRGTGRGRSNEKLFF.